What follows describes a single T cell receptor (beta chain). These data belong to a study of shared clonotypes between healthy human individuals. For the study at large: Those who served as donors were two women and a few men between the ages of 18 and 49.

Adult Caucasians living in Nashville, Tennessee made up all of the donors. At deep level, the assay was performed. Sequencing used immunoSEQ multiplex PCR; TCRdb keeps in-frame clones, though not all of them. The data show 980,000 or so clones, roughly 72% seen once. The CDR3 is 13 amino acids. Germline V gene sequence: CDR1 GTSNPN, CDR2 SVGIG (reference sequence). V was shortened by 2 bases and J by 4 bases, with 11 bases between the two germline ends. This sequence joins TRBV30 and TRBJ1-1, with D perhaps TRBD1 (5 bases). This TCR derives from a man aged 18 to 35 in good health. Input material: memory CD4+ T cells sorted from blood. Noted subset: CD45RA-negative fraction. The DNA for the CDR3 is TGTGCCTGGAGTAGGCAGGGAACCACTGAAGCTTTCTTT. It encodes CAWSRQGTTEAFF.